This passage covers 7 T cell receptor beta chains from one sample sequenced in a study of T cells expressing NK-cell markers. TCRdb derives one entry per CDR3 protein from the 5' RACE reads, leaving out DNA. This sample's table has roughly 450,000 distinct CDR3 sequences. Sequences were obtained from blood T cells: a sorted CD56 or NKG2C T cell subset, CD4+ or CD8+ T cells, or bulk PBMC T cells (not recorded which). The receptors were gathered from a woman in her forties or fifties in good health.

This rearrangement joins TRBV12-3 or TRBV12-4 to TRBJ1-5. The CDR3 covers 14 residues. Here the CDR3 reads CASTLHGSNQPQHF.

The rearrangement uses TRBV20-1 and TRBJ2-5; TCRdb gives TRBD2 as the D gene, but with no DNA this cannot be confirmed. Germline CDR1 is DFQATT and CDR2 is SNEGSKA (reference sequence). The CDR3 loop spans 13 amino acids. The CDR3 region is CSAGDSGRETQYF.

This chain joins TRBV6-1 and TRBJ1-5; the TRBD1 assignment by TCRdb is unverifiable without DNA. CDR1 and CDR2 from the germline V gene are MNHNS and SASEGT. There are 14 residues in the CDR3. The CDR3 loop reads CASSQIRTGQPQHF.

This chain joins TRBV19 and TRBJ2-7. The germline V gene has CDR1 LNHDA and CDR2 SQIVND (reference sequence). This CDR3 contains 12 residues. The chain's CDR3 is CASSNPLGEQYF.

J is TRBJ1-1 and V is TRBV11-3; the TCRdb call, TRBD1, lacks DNA for checking. This CDR3 has 14 amino acids. Germline values: CDR1 SGHNT, CDR2 YENEEA. CDR3 region: CASQGAKTNTEAFF.

The chain recombines TRBV4-2 with TRBJ2-1; TCRdb's D call, TRBD1, is unchecked because there is no DNA. Germline V gene sequence: CDR1 LGHNA, CDR2 YNFKEQ. The CDR3 covers 14 residues. The CDR3 sequence is CASSQDLNRGREFF.

The rearrangement uses TRBV7-3 and TRBJ2-1; TCRdb lists TRBD2, though no DNA is available to test this call. From germline, CDR1 is SGHTA and CDR2 FQGTGA. This CDR3 has 16 amino acids. The CDR3 sequence is CASSFRDLPRPNEQFF.